One T cell receptor (beta chain) is described in this entry. The sample comes from a study of T-cell reconstitution after alpha-beta-depleted transplantation in children. Germline V lookup: CDR1 MGHRA, CDR2 YSYEKL. The CDR3 spans 12 residues. Trimming pared 4 bases from V and 7 bases from J, leaving 8 bases between. Using unique molecular identifiers, the investigators prepared the TCRbeta library. TCRdb reanalysed the PCR reads using MiXCR and keeps one entry per CDR3 protein. This sample has around 80,000 distinct CDR3 sequences, with roughly 20% found just once. Sequences were derived from PBMCs, mostly from graft donor cells, sampled 360 days after TCRalphabeta/CD19-depleted stem cell transplant. The chain combines TRBV4-1 with TRBJ2-1; weak D call: TRBD2 (5 bases). The clonotype was recovered from a male patient aged 2 to 9 who had a stem cell transplant for acute lymphoblastic leukemia, so the T cells may come from the graft donor. CDR3 protein: CASSPRDNEQFF. The CDR3 region has the DNA TGCGCCAGCAGCCCCCGGGATAATGAGCAGTTCTTC.